Listed below are T cell receptor beta chains from one sample, sequenced in a study of T cell repertoires in cytomegalovirus infection. Their cognate antigens are unknown. TCRdb re-called the reads with MiXCR, one entry per CDR3 protein. This table has tens of thousands of distinct CDR3 sequences, about a fifth appearing once. The specimen comprised CD8+ T cells from cultured PBMCs, sampled from culture after CMV antigen stimulation. Source of these receptors: a human donor in good health (CMV status not recorded). Some clones in this sample may be carry-over from other donors' samples. CDR3s include the opening cysteine and the closing phenylalanine or tryptophan. The D gene is left open where the match is weak. The size of a clone is reported for some rows only, either as once, few or many, or as a class for expanded clones.

V: TRBV7-2; D: .; size: many; J: TRBJ1-4; DNA: TGTGCCAGCAGCTTAAACAGCCTACGAACTAATGAAAAACTGTTTTTT; CDR3: CASSLNSLRTNEKLFF
V: TRBV7-6; D: TRBD2; size: few; J: TRBJ2-1; DNA: TGTGCCAGCAGCTTAGCCCTAGCGGCCCTAAGAGAGCAGTTCTTC; CDR3: CASSLALAALREQFF
V: TRBV28; D: .; size: few; J: TRBJ1-1; DNA: TGTGCCAGCAGTTTAGCCCGGGAAACTGAAGCTTTCTTT; CDR3: CASSLARETEAFF
V: TRBV6-2/TRBV6-3; D: .; size: .; J: TRBJ2-1; DNA: TGTGCCAGCAGTTTCACAGGGTACTACAATGAGCAGTTCTTC; CDR3: CASSFTGYYNEQFF
V: TRBV15; D: .; size: few; J: TRBJ2-7; DNA: TGTGCCACCAGCAGAGACCGGGGTGGCTCCTACGAGCAGTACTTC; CDR3: CATSRDRGGSYEQYF
V: TRBV7-2; D: TRBD2; size: few; J: TRBJ2-1; DNA: TGTGCCAGCCCCACCCTGACTAGCGGGAGTTATGAGCAGTTCTTC; CDR3: CASPTLTSGSYEQFF
V: TRBV28; D: TRBD1; size: .; J: TRBJ2-7; DNA: TGTGCCAGCAGTCCCGACAGGGGGCTCGACGAGCAGTACTTC; CDR3: CASSPDRGLDEQYF
V: TRBV14; D: TRBD2; size: once; J: TRBJ2-1; DNA: TGTGCCAGCAGCCAAGAGGGACTAGCGGGGCAAGAGCAGTTCTTC; CDR3: CASSQEGLAGQEQFF
V: TRBV6-1; D: TRBD1; size: few; J: TRBJ1-5; DNA: TGTGCCAGCGGGGGGACAGGTGATCAGCCCCAGCATTTT; CDR3: CASGGTGDQPQHF
V: TRBV6-6; D: .; size: .; J: TRBJ2-7; DNA: TGTGCCAGCAGTTACTCGGAGGTCCTGAGCGAGCAGTACTTC; CDR3: CASSYSEVLSEQYF
V: TRBV19; D: .; size: few; J: TRBJ1-2; DNA: TGTGCCAGTAGTATTCTACAGGGAGGTGACTATGGCTACACCTTC; CDR3: CASSILQGGDYGYTF
V: TRBV7-2; D: .; size: few; J: TRBJ1-2; DNA: TGTGCCAGCAGCTTAGCGTACGGGCAGGATAATGGCTACACCTTC; CDR3: CASSLAYGQDNGYTF
V: TRBV5-6; D: .; size: .; J: TRBJ2-3; DNA: TGTGCCAGCAGCTTAATACAGGACCTCCACGATACGCAGTATTTT; CDR3: CASSLIQDLHDTQYF
V: TRBV27; D: .; size: few; J: TRBJ1-1; DNA: TGTGCCAGCAGTTTAACGTTGTACACTGAAGCTTTCTTT; CDR3: CASSLTLYTEAFF
V: TRBV4-1; D: .; size: .; J: TRBJ2-6; DNA: TGCGCCAGCAGCTCAAGGCGGGGTTCTGGGGCCAACGTCCTGACTTTC; CDR3: CASSSRRGSGANVLTF
V: TRBV6-2/TRBV6-3; D: TRBD1; size: .; J: TRBJ2-4; DNA: TGTGCCAGCACTTGGGGACAGGATGGGAATTTAGCCAAAAACATTCAGTACTTC; CDR3: CASTWGQDGNLAKNIQYF
V: TRBV7-9; D: .; size: .; J: TRBJ1-1; DNA: TGTGCCAGCAGCCGAGACAGAGTTACCACTGAAGCTTTCTTT; CDR3: CASSRDRVTTEAFF
V: TRBV7-2; D: .; size: many; J: TRBJ2-1; DNA: TGTGCCAGCAGCTTAGGACACTACAATGAGCAGTTCTTC; CDR3: CASSLGHYNEQFF
V: TRBV7-2; D: TRBD2; size: .; J: TRBJ2-3; DNA: TGTGCCAGCAGCTGGACTAGCGGCCAGGGGGATACGCAGTATTTT; CDR3: CASSWTSGQGDTQYF
V: TRBV3-1; D: .; size: few; J: TRBJ1-4; DNA: TGTGCCAGCAGCCAAGTTGGACTAACTAATGAAAAACTGTTTTTT; CDR3: CASSQVGLTNEKLFF
V: TRBV11-1; D: .; size: few; J: TRBJ1-1; DNA: TGTGCCAGCAGCCCGACCGAGAACACTGAAGCTTTCTTT; CDR3: CASSPTENTEAFF
V: TRBV7-2; D: .; size: .; J: TRBJ1-2; DNA: TGTGCCAGCAGCCAAGCGGTAATCCATGGCTACACCTTC; CDR3: CASSQAVIHGYTF
V: TRBV7-9; D: TRBD2; size: few; J: TRBJ2-5; DNA: TGTGCCAGCAGTCCCAGCGGGAGATCTCAAGAGACCCAGTACTTC; CDR3: CASSPSGRSQETQYF
V: TRBV7-2; D: .; size: .; J: TRBJ2-7; DNA: TGTGCCAGCAGCCTAGGGGGAGTCGACGAGCAGTACTTC; CDR3: CASSLGGVDEQYF
V: TRBV7-6; D: .; size: few; J: TRBJ1-5; DNA: TGTGCCAGCAGCTTTCGAAACCTGGGGGAACCGGGAGACTTCAGCAATCAGCCCCAGCATTTT; CDR3: CASSFRNLGEPGDFSNQPQHF
V: TRBV7-8; D: .; size: .; J: TRBJ2-7; DNA: TGTGCCAGCAGCTTACGGCGGGGATCCTACGAGCAGTACTTC; CDR3: CASSLRRGSYEQYF
V: TRBV29-1; D: .; size: .; J: TRBJ1-1; DNA: TGCAGCGTTCCACCCCAGGGAGGGAGCACTGAAGCCTTCTTT; CDR3: CSVPPQGGSTEAFF
V: TRBV6-6; D: TRBD1; size: few; J: TRBJ1-5; DNA: TGTGCCAGCAGTTACCTGACAGGGTATAGCAATCAGCCCCAGCATTTT; CDR3: CASSYLTGYSNQPQHF
V: TRBV27; D: .; size: .; J: TRBJ2-7; DNA: TGTGCCAGCAGTCCCGGGACAAAGCCCTACGAGCAGTACTTC; CDR3: CASSPGTKPYEQYF
V: TRBV7-9; D: .; size: .; J: TRBJ2-1; DNA: TGTGCCAGCAGCTTAGCGCTGAGTCGGTTCTTC; CDR3: CASSLALSRFF
V: TRBV6-5; D: .; size: .; J: TRBJ1-2; DNA: TGTGCCACCAAATCGGGGGGAGCTAACTATGGCTACACCTTC; CDR3: CATKSGGANYGYTF
V: TRBV7-6; D: TRBD1; size: .; J: TRBJ1-6; DNA: TGTGCCAGCAGCTTGGGACAGACCAATTCACCCCTCCACTTT; CDR3: CASSLGQTNSPLHF
V: TRBV7-9; D: .; size: few; J: TRBJ2-3; DNA: TGTGCCAGCAGCCCCCCGGACGGCCCGTCCTCAGATACGCAGTATTTT; CDR3: CASSPPDGPSSDTQYF
V: TRBV4-3; D: .; size: few; J: TRBJ1-1; DNA: TGCGCCAGCAGCTACGGAGTTTACACTGAAGCTTTCTTT; CDR3: CASSYGVYTEAFF
V: TRBV7-6; D: .; size: .; J: TRBJ2-1; DNA: TGTGCCAGCAAACCGGACCCTGGGTCCTACAATGAGCAGTTCTTC; CDR3: CASKPDPGSYNEQFF
V: TRBV5-6; D: .; size: many; J: TRBJ2-7; DNA: TGTGCCAGCAGCTGGAACCCGGACTCCTACGAGCAGTACTTC; CDR3: CASSWNPDSYEQYF
V: TRBV7-9; D: TRBD2; size: .; J: TRBJ2-7; DNA: TGTGCCAGCAGCTTAGCCCGTGGGCGGGAGCCGTACTTC; CDR3: CASSLARGREPYF
V: TRBV6-2/TRBV6-3; D: TRBD2; size: .; J: TRBJ2-3; DNA: TGTGCCACAACGACTAGCTCAACGCAGTATTTT; CDR3: CATTTSSTQYF
V: TRBV20-1; D: .; size: .; J: TRBJ2-7; DNA: TGCAGTGCTAGAGATCGTAAGGGAAGGGGACCCTACGAGCAGTACTTC; CDR3: CSARDRKGRGPYEQYF
V: TRBV7-2; D: TRBD1; size: .; J: TRBJ1-5; DNA: TGTGCCAGCAGCCTTTCACTGGACAGGGGGCACAATCAGCCCCAGCATTTT; CDR3: CASSLSLDRGHNQPQHF
V: TRBV15; D: TRBD1; size: few; J: TRBJ2-2; DNA: TGTGCCACCAGCAGGGACAGGGGGCTCCACGGGGAGCTGTTTTTT; CDR3: CATSRDRGLHGELFF
V: TRBV7-3; D: .; size: few; J: TRBJ2-2; DNA: TGTGCCAGCAGCGCCGACCCCGGTGGTACCGGGGAGCTGTTTTTT; CDR3: CASSADPGGTGELFF
V: TRBV28; D: TRBD1; size: .; J: TRBJ2-3; DNA: TGTGCCACTCACCCTTTGGGACAGGGGGTCCCAAAGCAGACAGATACGCAGTATTTT; CDR3: CATHPLGQGVPKQTDTQYF